This TCR beta chain was sequenced in a study of OX40 agonist ivuxolimab in advanced cancers. Overall study: While on treatment, patients had intravenous ivuxolimab at 0.01 to 10 mg/kg every 2 weeks.

Assay used: immunoSEQ multiplex PCR; TCRdb lists only in-frame clones, some missing. In the table there are approximately 40,000 clones, 82% of which are singletons. The CDR3 extends over 15 amino acids. Germline V gives CDR1 SGHNT, CDR2 YENEEA. J lost 1 base, V lost 3 bases, and 5 bases had no gene match. The TCR comes from an adult with an advanced solid tumor such as melanoma, head and neck, liver or kidney cancer. This specimen consisted of CD4+ or CD8+ T cells sorted from blood, obtained in a trial of the OX40 agonist ivuxolimab. The V call is TRBV11-3, the J call TRBJ2-5; TRBD2 aligns across 7 bases. CDR3 loop: CASSLGLAAQETQYF. The CDR3 nucleotides read TGTGCCAGCAGCTTGGGGCTAGCGGCCCAAGAGACCCAGTACTTC.